The sequence of this T cell receptor (beta chain) was determined in a study of post-analysis software for immune sequencing data. Study summary: Multiple sclerosis in the patients followed relapsing-remitting, secondary progressive and progressive-relapsing courses.

Each TCR beta cDNA library carried unique molecular identifiers. Yield was roughly 0.5 million cDNA molecules from around 1 to 9.1 million T cells. In TCRdb, the PCR reads were re-called with MiXCR into one record per CDR3 protein. There are about 820,000 distinct CDR3 sequences in the sample; roughly 50% occur only once, and approximately 4.2% lies in the top ten. Whole-study findings and limits: Five or six TRBV segments were significantly more frequent in patients than in controls. TRBV5-6, TRBV5-1 and TRBV20-1 were among these segments. When the samples were clustered directly with F measure, those that had been prepared in the same batch showed strong co-clustering. Compared with controls, patients showed significantly lower normalized Chao1 diversity.

With 5 bases removed from V and 0 bases from J, the gap between germline ends came to 11 bases. The CDR3 runs 14 residues. Germline V CDR1 and CDR2: MNHEY, SMNVEV (reference sequence). A word on this clonotype: Its antigen is unknown.

V and J are TRBV27 and TRBJ2-7; D is uncertain. The sequence derives from a girl aged 10-17 years with multiple sclerosis. Source material: blood. The CDR3 DNA follows: TGTGCCAGCAGTCCCAAGGTGAGCTCCTACGAGCAGTACTTC. Translated, it gives CASSPKVSSYEQYF.